This TCR beta chain was captured in a study of blood T cell repertoires in COVID-19. For the study at large: Samples of COVID-19 (acute and convalescent) were obtained from the United States, Italy and Spain.

How the authors handled the data: The assay estimated nucleated cells by amplifying reference gene primers. Measured with immunoSEQ multiplex PCR; TCRdb has only the in-frame clones, and not every one. Clone size and V and J calls were adopted from that table, with D and trimming inferred from the DNA. This sample has some 50,000 clones, with 87% found just once. CDR3 length equals 15 residues. In germline, CDR1 is MNHNS, CDR2 SASEGT. V shed 3 bases and J 1 base; nucleotides not matched to a gene: 6. Sequenced input: peripheral blood. The V call is TRBV6-1, the J call TRBJ2-7; 7 bases are shared with TRBD2. This TCR derives from a human donor in a cohort sampled during active COVID-19. The CDR3 spells CASSEGRGGSYEQYF. CDR3 bases: TGTGCCAGCAGTGAGGGGAGGGGTGGATCCTACGAGCAGTACTTC.